The 10 T cell receptor beta chains listed next were all sequenced from one sample in a study of T cell responses to AZD1222 COVID-19 vaccine (dated by TCRdb to about 2021). Interpreted using the paper, the time point label stands for: about 28 days (+/-7) after the second vaccine dose. Receptor amplification or capture employed the immunoSEQ multiplex PCR assay. TCRdb took over this immuneACCESS table, retaining in-frame rearrangements with V and J assigned. Such tables are incomplete; in checked studies, under half of the missing clones stem from an unresolved V gene, and the remainder is unexplained. Within this sample are fewer than 200,000 clones, with roughly 92% of them counted one time only. Clones ranked in the top ten supply more than 1.5% of the sample. The sample in question was peripheral blood, obtained 28 days after the second AZD1222 dose. The receptor set was obtained from an adult who received the AZD1222 COVID-19 vaccine.

Details on this clone: The sample holds other DNA sequences that translate to the same CDR3. The V call is TRBV19, the J call TRBJ2-2; 10 bases match TRBD1. This CDR3 has 17 residues. Germline-derived CDR1 and CDR2 are LNHDA and SQIVND (reference sequence). Trimming removed 3 bases from V and 1 base from J; junction bases left unmatched: 5. Here the CDR3 reads CASSIYGTGENTGELFF. In DNA form, the CDR3 reads TGTGCCAGTAGTATTTACGGGACAGGGGAGAACACCGGGGAGCTGTTTTTT.

The chain is built from TRBV21-1 and TRBJ1-1. TRBV21-1 is a pseudogene. The CDR3 length is 17 residues. The CDR3 coding sequence is TGTGCCAGCAGCAAAGAGGGGGGAGGCAGGGCGGGCACTGAAGCTTTCTTT. Its translation: CASSKEGGGRAGTEAFF.

The chain combines TRBV19 with TRBJ2-3; 10 nucleotides align to TRBD2. CDR3 length equals 17 residues. Germline V gene lookup returns CDR1 LNHDA and CDR2 SQIVND (reference sequence). The V gene end was trimmed by 3 bases and the J gene end by 4 bases; junction bases not matched to a gene: 10. CDR3 in DNA: TGTGCCAGTAGTATTTGGGCCCCCGGGACTAGCGCAGATACGCAGTATTTT. Translated, it gives CASSIWAPGTSADTQYF.

The chain employs TRBV7-2 and TRBJ2-2; D unclear. Germline V CDR1 and CDR2: SGHTA, FQGNSA. The CDR3 consists of 13 residues. The V and J ends lost 11 bases and 4 bases respectively, with 14 bases between them. The CDR3 region has the DNA TGTGCCCGGCGGTTGGGGTCCACCGGGGAGCTGTTTTTT. Amino acid sequence: CARRLGSTGELFF.

The rearrangement uses TRBV5-1 and TRBJ2-2; D gene unclear. The CDR3 consists of 14 residues. Between the trimmed V and J ends, which lost 2 bases and 1 base, there was a span of 6 bases. The germline CDR1 and CDR2 sequences are SGHRS and YFSETQ. This CDR3 reads CASSLMLNTGELFF. The CDR3 nucleotides are TGCGCCAGCAGCTTAATGCTGAACACCGGGGAGCTGTTTTTT.

The chain joins TRBV19 to TRBJ1-1; D not certain. The CDR3 contains 16 residues. CDR1 and CDR2 from the germline V gene are LNHDA and SQIVND (reference sequence). V lost 4 bases to trimming and J lost 0 bases, with 15 bases between them. CDR3 loop: CASSTPGRGLNTEAFF. The CDR3 coding sequence is TGTGCCAGTAGTACCCCAGGACGGGGATTGAACACTGAAGCTTTCTTT.

The J gene is TRBJ1-2, the V gene TRBV6-5; 9 bases are a match to TRBD1. Unmatched junction bases numbered 3, after V lost 6 bases and J lost 1 base. This CDR3 has 14 amino acids. Looked up from germline, CDR1 is MNHEY and CDR2 is SVGAGI. CDR3 bases: TGTGCCAGCAGAAGGACAGGGGTTAACTATGGCTACACCTTC. Amino acid sequence: CASRRTGVNYGYTF.

The CDR3 coding sequence is TGTGCCTGGAGTAACGGGACTGTCTATGGCTACACCTTC. It translates to CAWSNGTVYGYTF. The chain has TRBV30 and TRBJ1-2; D might be TRBD1 (5 bases). V gave up 2 bases and J gave up 4 bases, with 11 bases separating them. Germline CDR1 is GTSNPN and CDR2 is SVGIG (reference sequence). The CDR3 spans 13 residues.

The DNA for the CDR3 is TGTGCCAGCAGCTCACGACTAGCGGGGGGGAGGACAGATACGCAGTATTTT. Translating it yields CASSSRLAGGRTDTQYF. The chain carries TRBV14 and TRBJ2-3; 14 bases are shared with TRBD2. CDR1 SGHDN and CDR2 FVKESK come from the germline V gene. Trimming at V came to 5 bases and at J to 3 bases, leaving 7 bases not matched to a gene. The CDR3 length is 17 residues. The full variable domain, completed using reference TRBV14 and TRBJ2-3, is EAGVTQFPSHSVIEKGQTVTLRCDPISGHDNLYWYRRVMGKEIKFLLHFVKESKQDESGMPNNRFLAERTGGTYSTLKVQPAELEDSGVYFCASSSRLAGGRTDTQYFGPGTRLTVL.

This clone was found a few times. The chain is built from TRBV6-1 and TRBJ1-3; 9 bases line up with TRBD1. The CDR3 consists of 16 residues. The germline V gene encodes CDR1 MNHNS and CDR2 SASEGT. V dropped 3 bases and J dropped 4; count of bases not matched to a gene: 7. CDR3 in DNA: TGTGCCAGCAGTGACGATACAGGGGGCGGCGGAAACACCATATATTTT. It translates to CASSDDTGGGGNTIYF.